Each of the 14 T cell receptor beta chains below was sequenced from the same sample in a study of T-cell reconstitution after alpha-beta-depleted transplantation in children. Study-level points and caveats: T cells produced anew were the main source of T-cell counts and diversity one year after transplant.

TCRbeta library preparation incorporated unique molecular identifiers. TCRdb independently ran MiXCR on the PCR reads; one entry per CDR3 protein. The sample shows 250,000 to 300,000 distinct CDR3 sequences, 6.5% to 9% of them seen only once. For these TCRs, the target antigens are not known. Sequenced here: peripheral blood, sampled 360 days after TCRalphabeta/CD19-depleted stem cell transplant. The receptors here all came from a female patient aged 2-9 years who had a stem cell transplant for Fanconi anemia, so the T cells may come from the graft donor.

This chain connects TRBV12-3 or TRBV12-4 to TRBJ1-5, with TRBD1 identical over 8 bases. Germline trimming cut 4 bases from V and 2 bases from J; bases unmatched to any gene: 4. CDR3 length: 15 amino acids. The DNA for the CDR3 is TGTGCCAGCAGTTCACAGGGGGGTGGCAATCAGCCCCAGCATTTT. Amino acid sequence: CASSSQGGGNQPQHF.

This clonotype was picked up many times. This chain uses TRBV11-2 with TRBJ2-3, with no clear D. The CDR3 runs to 12 residues. V was cut by 5 bases and J by 5 bases, with 8 bases left in between. The germline gives CDR1 SGHAT, CDR2 FQNNGV. CDR3 loop: CASSVTRDTQYF. As DNA, the CDR3 is TGTGCCAGCAGCGTGACTCGAGATACGCAGTATTTT.

This clonotype has ten or more counts. V gene TRBV12-3 or TRBV12-4 combines with J gene TRBJ1-1, with a tentative D call TRBD1 (5 bases). V was trimmed by 3 bases and J by 5 bases, leaving 16 bases between them. This CDR3 is built from 15 residues. For the CDR3, the DNA is TGTGCCAGCAGTTTTGGGATTAGGGGTACGACTGAAGCTTTCTTT. This codes for CASSFGIRGTTEAFF.

This clonotype was recorded many times. One end of the junction fails to match germline, which may point to a read error. The chain employs TRBV12-3 or TRBV12-4 and TRBJ2-1; 8 bases are shared with TRBD2. CDR3 size: 12 residues. In DNA form, the CDR3 reads TGCAATAGCGGGGACTCCTACAATGAGCAGTTCTTC. It yields the protein CNSGDSYNEQFF.

This clonotype was detected ten times or more. The chain has TRBV5-1 and TRBJ2-1; maybe TRBD1 (5 bases). This CDR3 is built from 15 residues. V dropped 0 bases and J dropped 4 bases, with 11 bases sitting between them. The V gene's germline CDR1 is SGHRS and CDR2 YFSETQ. The CDR3 nucleotides read TGCGCCAGCAGCTTGGTCAGGGCGGATTACAATGAGCAGTTCTTC. Its protein is CASSLVRADYNEQFF.

This clonotype was seen more than once but under ten times. The chain employs TRBV4-3 and TRBJ1-3; D is unresolved. The CDR3 contains 14 residues. Trimming took off 2 bases at V and 4 bases at J, with 9 bases between the two ends. Germline V gives CDR1 LGHNA, CDR2 YSLEER. CDR3 in DNA: TGCGCCAGCAGCCAAATTATTGCGGGAAACACCATATATTTT. It codes for CASSQIIAGNTIYF.

The rearrangement uses TRBV20-1 and TRBJ1-6; D is unclear. The CDR3 consists of 16 residues. V was shortened by 6 bases and J by 7 bases, with 22 bases between the two germline ends. CDR1 DFQATT and CDR2 SNEGSKA come from the germline V gene (reference sequence). DNA for the CDR3: TGCAGTGCGTGGGGTCCCGGGAATCTGGGAAATTCACCCCTCCACTTT. Translating it yields CSAWGPGNLGNSPLHF.

This clonotype was seen more than once but under ten times. J is TRBJ2-3 and V is TRBV9; D possibly corresponds to TRBD2 (7 bases). Germline values: CDR1 SGDLS, CDR2 YYNGEE. The CDR3 has 17 residues. Trimming left V 5 bases short and J 0 bases short, with 19 bases between. CDR3 amino acids: CASSEGERGYSTDTQYF. Written as DNA, the CDR3 is TGTGCCAGCAGTGAGGGGGAGCGGGGCTACAGCACAGATACGCAGTATTTT.

This chain joins TRBV20-1 and TRBJ2-7; D unresolved. CDR3 size: 10 residues. The V and J ends lost 5 bases and 3 bases respectively, with 5 bases between them. Per the germline V gene, CDR1 is DFQATT and CDR2 is SNEGSKA (reference sequence). CDR3 sequence reads: CSAFSYEQYF. Written as DNA, the CDR3 is TGCAGTGCTTTTAGCTACGAGCAGTACTTC.

This clonotype occurred many times. The rearrangement uses TRBV7-6 and TRBJ2-7, with D tentatively TRBD1 (5 bases). CDR3 size: 15 residues. Germline V gene data show CDR1 as SGHVS and CDR2 as FNYEAQ. V lost 1 base and J 1 base, leaving 11 bases between the germline ends. CDR3 nucleotides: TGTGCCAGCAGCTTAGTCCAGGGTTCTTCCTACGAGCAGTACTTC. It specifies CASSLVQGSSYEQYF.

This clonotype was found many times. The chain links TRBV12-3 or TRBV12-4 to TRBJ2-3; 11 bases line up with TRBD1. The V gene end was trimmed by 5 bases and the J gene end by 3 bases; junction bases not matched to a gene: 7. This CDR3 has 16 amino acids. The CDR3 region is CASSTRDRGNTDTQYF. The CDR3 DNA follows: TGTGCCAGCAGTACCCGGGACAGGGGGAATACAGATACGCAGTATTTT.

The sample holds many counts of this clonotype. The J gene is TRBJ2-7, the V gene TRBV4-2, with 7 bases that match TRBD1. The CDR3 extends over 14 amino acids. The J segment lost 5 bases and the V segment lost 4 bases, leaving 8 bases of the junction unmatched. The germline V gene encodes CDR1 LGHNA and CDR2 YNFKEQ. The CDR3 spells CASSRRQGFDEQYF. CDR3 DNA sequence: TGTGCCAGCAGCCGAAGACAGGGTTTCGACGAGCAGTACTTC.

This clonotype occurred many times. The chain uses TRBV5-1 and TRBJ2-5; 8 bases align to TRBD1. The CDR3 is made up of 14 amino acids. J was trimmed by 3 bases and V by 4 bases; bases with no gene match: 5. Germline V gene sequence: CDR1 SGHRS, CDR2 YFSETQ. The CDR3 DNA follows: TGCGCCAGCAGCATCGCGGACAGGGAAGAGACCCAGTACTTC. Translation gives CASSIADREETQYF.

In its sample, this clonotype was seen a few times. The rearrangement uses TRBV28 and TRBJ2-7; 14 bases are a match to TRBD2. CDR3 size: 14 residues. Germline V gene data show CDR1 as MDHEN and CDR2 as SYDVKM. J was trimmed by 6 bases and V by 6 bases; bases with no gene match: 4. CDR3 in amino acids: CASSATSGRVEQYF. The CDR3 nucleotides are TGTGCCAGCAGCGCGACTAGCGGGAGGGTCGAGCAGTACTTC.